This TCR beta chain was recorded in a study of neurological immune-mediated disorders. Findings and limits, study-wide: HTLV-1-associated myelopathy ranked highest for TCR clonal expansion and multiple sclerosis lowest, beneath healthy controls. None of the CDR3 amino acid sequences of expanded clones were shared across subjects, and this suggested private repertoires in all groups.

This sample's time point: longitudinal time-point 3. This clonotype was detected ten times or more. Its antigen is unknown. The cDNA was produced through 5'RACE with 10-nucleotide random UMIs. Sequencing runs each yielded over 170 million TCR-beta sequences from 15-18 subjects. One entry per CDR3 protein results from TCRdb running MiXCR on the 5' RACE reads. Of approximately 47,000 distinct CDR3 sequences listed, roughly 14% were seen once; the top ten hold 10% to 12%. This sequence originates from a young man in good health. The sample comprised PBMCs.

The CDR3 protein is CASSLVQGVGYEQYF. CDR3 sequence (DNA): TGTGCCAGCAGCTTAGTTCAGGGAGTCGGCTACGAGCAGTACTTC. The rearrangement uses TRBV7-9 and TRBJ2-7; D is tentatively TRBD1 or TRBD2 (5 bases each). The CDR3 spans 15 residues. The V end lost 1 base, the J end lost 3 bases, and 13 bases lay between the germline ends. CDR1 is SEHNR, CDR2 FQNEAQ, per germline (reference sequence).